These T cell receptor beta chains were read from a single sample in a study of identical twins. Via MiXCR, TCRdb re-called the 5' RACE reads, giving one row per CDR3 protein. The profile shows more than 650,000 distinct CDR3 sequences, 5.5% to 6.5% of them singletons. The material sequenced was naive T cells sorted from blood. These receptors originate from a man between 18 and 29 years old in good health. CDR3s include the opening cysteine and the closing phenylalanine or tryptophan. A D gene is named only where the DNA matches it firmly. Clone size is given for some rows only: seen once, a few or many times, or a class if the clone is expanded.

v_call: TRBV5-1; d_call: NA; j_call: TRBJ1-1; clone_size: NA; cdr3_nt: TGCGCCAGCAGCTTGGTGGAGTACACTGAAGCTTTCTTT; cdr3_aa: CASSLVEYTEAFF
v_call: TRBV12-3/TRBV12-4; d_call: NA; j_call: TRBJ2-3; clone_size: many; cdr3_nt: TGTGCCAGCAGGACGGATGTAACAGATACGCAGTATTTT; cdr3_aa: CASRTDVTDTQYF
v_call: TRBV20-1; d_call: NA; j_call: TRBJ2-3; clone_size: NA; cdr3_nt: TGCAGTGCTACATGGGAGAATACGCAGTATTTT; cdr3_aa: CSATWENTQYF
v_call: TRBV12-3/TRBV12-4; d_call: NA; j_call: TRBJ2-7; clone_size: few; cdr3_nt: TGTGCCAGCAGTTTAGTATCCCCGGGACTTGGTGGGGGCGAGCAGTACTTC; cdr3_aa: CASSLVSPGLGGGEQYF
v_call: TRBV2; d_call: TRBD2; j_call: TRBJ2-1; clone_size: few; cdr3_nt: TGTGCCAGCACCGAAGAGGGAGTGGCTAGCGGGAGGTCGGATAGGTATGAGCAGTTCTTC; cdr3_aa: CASTEEGVASGRSDRYEQFF
v_call: TRBV5-5; d_call: NA; j_call: TRBJ2-2; clone_size: many; cdr3_nt: TGTGCCAGCAGCGACTGGAACACCGGGGAGCTGTTTTTT; cdr3_aa: CASSDWNTGELFF
v_call: TRBV6-1; d_call: TRBD2; j_call: TRBJ2-1; clone_size: few; cdr3_nt: TGTGCCAGCAGTACCTTGGGACTAGCGGGAGGGAGTGAGCAGTTCTTC; cdr3_aa: CASSTLGLAGGSEQFF
v_call: TRBV7-9; d_call: TRBD1; j_call: TRBJ2-3; clone_size: many; cdr3_nt: TGTGCCAGCAGCACCGGGACAGGAAGCACAGATACGCAGTATTTT; cdr3_aa: CASSTGTGSTDTQYF
v_call: TRBV6-2/TRBV6-3; d_call: NA; j_call: TRBJ1-4; clone_size: NA; cdr3_nt: TGTGCCAGCAGCCATCCGGAACTCAATGAAAAACTGTTTTTT; cdr3_aa: CASSHPELNEKLFF
v_call: TRBV29-1; d_call: NA; j_call: TRBJ1-4; clone_size: many; cdr3_nt: TGCAGCGTTGCAGTGAATAGAGGGTCTTCTAATGAAAAACTGTTTTTT; cdr3_aa: CSVAVNRGSSNEKLFF
v_call: TRBV15; d_call: NA; j_call: TRBJ2-7; clone_size: few; cdr3_nt: TGTGCCACCAGCAGCGGGGCTGCCTACGAGCAGTACTTC; cdr3_aa: CATSSGAAYEQYF
v_call: TRBV5-1; d_call: TRBD1; j_call: TRBJ2-3; clone_size: many; cdr3_nt: TGCGCCAGCAGCTCGGACAGGGGGCTCACAGATACGCAGTATTTT; cdr3_aa: CASSSDRGLTDTQYF